The source of this T cell receptor (beta chain) is a study of monozygotic twins with cystic fibrosis (dated by TCRdb to about 2021). Background for the entire study: Three micrograms of fragmented DNA went through approximately 16 PCR cycles to produce barcoded libraries. To gauge how much genetics shapes V and J gene usage, the researchers compared TCR beta repertoires both within and across 16 monozygotic twin pairs who have cystic fibrosis. Ten female and six male twin pairs, aged about 2.0 to 36.4 years (median about 9.4 years) and mostly children and adolescents, were included in the cohort. Twins were ranked among 970 or so cohort participants for weight-for-height and FEVPerc (FEV1 disease centile) at the day of blood sampling. Data for three of the twin pairs had already been reported earlier in a different context.

Unmatched junction bases come to 8, with V trimmed by 6 bases and J by 3 bases. The germline V gene (reference sequence) yields MNHNY for CDR1 and SVGAGI for CDR2. The CDR3 holds 15 amino acids from the cysteine to the phenylalanine. CDR3 DNA is the only sequence kept; it has 45 bases, read in frame from the first base. Study-wide conclusions, independent of this receptor: Simpson clonality tended to be low (median about 0.0095), which suggests a naive-dominated repertoire, although clonality was higher in the most severely affected patients. Only a small cohort was studied, and no association of shared CDR3 numbers with age, concordance or disease severity was found. Sharing of nucleotide-identical clonotypes was significantly greater within monozygotic CF twin pairs than between unrelated CF individuals (P = 0.000026, Mann-Whitney). The greatest similarity to the co-twin was observed for V gene usage in 13 of 16 pairs and for J usage in 8 of 16 pairs, which suggested genetic constraints.

Details on this clone: Its antigen remains unidentified. No much larger clone exists at a distance of one base, and base qualities are not known.

The twin pairs came from the European Cystic Fibrosis Twin and Sibling Study Cohort, a cohort that recruited patients from 150 to 200 CF clinics across 14 European countries. Zygosity and CFTR genotype were confirmed in-house, and zygosity was tested by multiplex PCR of nine short tandem repeat loci. Peripheral blood was taken from each twin, and clinical parameters were recorded on the day of blood sampling. Phenol/chloroform extraction was used to isolate genomic DNA from peripheral blood cells, and the DNA was then kept in TE buffer at 4 degrees C. TCR beta CDR3 regions were amplified by multiplex PCR with the immunoSEQ immune profiling system according to the manufacturer's instructions. An Illumina NextSeq system was used for sequencing. Per the original workflow: The immunoSEQ Analyzer platform handled processing of the sequence data, and clonality was calculated by taking the square root of Simpson's index of productive rearrangements. Similarity in V and J usage was quantified by Jensen-Shannon distance, and CDR3 generation probabilities were calculated with OLGA. Shared CDR3 sequences were searched in the immuneACCESS database (August 2020) and in VDJdb (December 2020). What TCRdb holds here is the immuneACCESS table cut down to in-frame rearrangements. Part of the clones is not present; checked against another copy, under half of the missing clones reflect an unresolved V gene, and the others are unexplained. V and J calls and clone size are those listed in that table; D and trimming were worked out from the DNA. The sample table lists 7,000 to 9,500 clones, about 94% of them with a count of one. The ten largest clones represent 0.5% to 0.65% of the sample.

The TCR was taken from a boy between 2 and 10 years old with cystic fibrosis. The sequenced material came from blood. In this chain, TRBV6-6 is recombined with TRBJ1-1, with TRBD1 identical over 9 junction bases. The CDR3 is CASSPYRTGDTEAFF. The bases read TGTGCCAGCAGCCCCTACCGGACAGGGGACACTGAAGCTTTCTTT.